The present T cell receptor beta chain was sequenced within a study of shared clonotypes between healthy human individuals. Findings and limits, study-wide: A generally larger estimated richness was seen in naive subsets than in memory subsets.

Running of the assay took place at deep level. Some clones are missing from TCRdb's copy, which holds only in-frame ones; the method was immunoSEQ multiplex PCR. In the table there are 200,000 to 250,000 clones, 50% to 75% of which are singletons. This clone came up a few times. Its antigen is unidentified. CDR1 KGHSH and CDR2 LQKENI come from the germline V gene. CDR3 size: 14 residues. V lost 0 bases and J lost 5, with 9 bases in between. The rearrangement uses TRBV18 and TRBJ2-3; D ambiguous. Sequences were obtained from memory CD4+ T cells sorted from blood. Subset noted: CD45RA-negative fraction. This clonotype was sampled from a young man in good health. The CDR3 spells CASSPPNKEDTQYF. The CDR3 bases are TGTGCCAGCTCACCACCGAACAAAGAAGATACGCAGTATTTT.